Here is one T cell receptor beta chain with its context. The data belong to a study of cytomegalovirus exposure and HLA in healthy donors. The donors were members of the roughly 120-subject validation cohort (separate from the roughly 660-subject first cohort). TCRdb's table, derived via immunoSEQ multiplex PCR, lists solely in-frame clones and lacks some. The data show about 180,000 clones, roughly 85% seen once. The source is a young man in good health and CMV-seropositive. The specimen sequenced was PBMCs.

CDR3 sequence: CASSQDGTPNYEQYF. DNA of the CDR3: TGTGCCAGCAGCCAAGACGGGACTCCGAACTACGAGCAGTACTTC. The J gene is TRBJ2-7, the V gene TRBV4-2, with D maybe TRBD2 (6 bases). This CDR3 has 15 residues. The V gene's germline CDR1 is LGHNA and CDR2 YNFKEQ. The V gene lost 0 bases and the J gene lost 3 bases, with 12 bases spanning the gap.